Given below is one T cell receptor beta chain in context. No cognate antigen has been identified for it. Per-base quality was not reported, and no clone a single base away is much larger than it. This sample was included in a study of cytomegalovirus exposure and HLA in healthy donors (dated by TCRdb to about 2017). Regarding the study in general: An earlier analysis of several hundred of the donors reported 276 Gb of sequence data and more than 90 million unique TCR beta sequences from 190 million or so T cells. Every discovery cohort repertoire had been produced on one sequencing platform. A later genetic analysis used genome-wide SNP genotypes for about 60% of the roughly 700 donors, treating that subset as a discovery cohort. Donor age, sex, ethnicity and CMV serostatus were compiled alongside the repertoire data. Typing coverage differed by locus: A, B, C, DRB1 and DQB1 were typed in about 629-640 donors, DQA1 in 522, DPA1 in around 610, and DPB1 in around 440. Along with the approximately 650-subject first cohort, a separate validation cohort of about 110 different subjects was used. To study patterns of TCR occurrence, a later analysis re-analyzed previously published TCR beta repertoires from several hundred donors and added high-resolution HLA genotyping. Rather than drawing on any new phenotypic data, the later analysis identified candidate immune exposures from TCR beta sequences and the way those sequences occurred across donors. To predict cytomegalovirus infection status, the study brought together high-throughput TCR immunosequencing, statistical association of individual TCRs with disease status, and machine learning. The study aimed to test whether signatures of past pathogen exposure could be identified by cataloging public T cell receptors. Among over 350 genotyped donors of the cohort, an average of roughly 240,000 unique TCR beta nucleotide sequences were sequenced per donor, roughly a sixth of them non-productive. An earlier analysis of several hundred of the donors used high-throughput TCR beta sequencing to judge whether each TCR beta V gene segment behaved as functional or pseudogenic. Using immunosequencing, the study profiled T cell repertoires from roughly 650 subjects and related those repertoires to cytomegalovirus serostatus. About 300 gigabases of sequencing data and 70 million to 85 million unique TCR sequences were included in an early release covering 550 to 650 HLA-typed donors. Because of strong linkage in the cohort, five DR-DQ haplotypes were treated as single units for association and clustering. HLA typing covered class I and class II loci at four-digit resolution. Of the roughly 400 genotyped donors, 65% to 90% were placed in the genetic ancestry cluster associated with self-reported Caucasian donors.

As encoded in the germline V gene (reference sequence), CDR1 is GTSNPN while CDR2 is SVGIG. The CDR3 runs 17 residues from the cysteine to the phenylalanine. Of the read, only the CDR3 DNA is kept; its 51 bases are in frame from base 1. Trimming removed 1 base from V and 0 bases from J; the gene matches leave 5 bases unexplained. The cohort comprised 710 or so healthy bone marrow donors. At the time of sampling, every cohort member was nominally healthy, though immune exposures that went unrecorded were likely present. The donor tested CMV seronegative and was one of the 352 seronegative cohort members. Every donor gave a peripheral blood sample, and the peripheral blood mononuclear cells from that sample were used for TCR beta sequencing. The Qiagen DNeasy Blood Extraction Kit was used to extract genomic DNA from the blood cell samples. Study-level results and caveats: The earlier analysis of 587 of the donors excluded some 15 rarely observed V segments, including chromosome 9 orphons, because counts were too low. Linkage disequilibrium might explain the correlated functional status among segregating V segments, but an unknown experimental factor could not be ruled out. The cohort was sequenced for TCR beta chains only, and without alpha or paired-chain data the features that could be detected were limited. In a later analysis, several top co-occurrence clusters were reported to appear linked to parvovirus B19, influenza, CMV and Epstein-Barr virus. Some IMGT-functional V segments, including TRBV6-2 and TRBV6-3, could not be told apart with the 87-base-pair reads, so those segments were excluded. Compared with the approximately 670-donor mean, donors in an Asian-associated ancestry cluster had fewer N-insertions in productive TCRs, according to a later genetic analysis. In a later genetic analysis, a missense DCLRE1C variant was associated with V-gene and J-gene trimming of TCR beta chains, and the association was replicated in an independent cohort. Most TCR sequences were observed very rarely across donors, whereas some public TCRs were present in many individuals. A further reported finding was that TCR beta sequences accurately predicted the HLA-A and HLA-B alleles for most subjects in the first cohort. In a later analysis, HLA-associated TCR beta chains showed more clonal expansion and lower generation probabilities than non-associated chains that were equally common. The authors suggested that the approach could potentially be generalized to other disease states and immunological phenotypes. Specific HLA alleles were associated with over 15,000 TCR beta sequences at a false discovery rate of 0.05 in a later analysis. The study listed approximately 160 TCR beta chains as associated with cytomegalovirus. Immune exposure information for the cohort was limited to CMV serostatus. HLA typing was unavailable for some donors at each locus, so association tests used only the typed subset. Most CMV-associated TCR beta chains appeared to be HLA-restricted in a later analysis, and the HLA associations seemed to be driven largely by CMV exposure. In both the original and validation cohorts, the classifier was reported to diagnose cytomegalovirus status with high specificity and sensitivity. Strong co-occurrence of HLA alleles, especially DR and DQ, made assigning TCR associations to individual alleles difficult. In a later analysis, TCR association rates were found to vary across HLA loci, with the most associated TCRs seen for DRB1 alleles and the fewest for HLA-C alleles. The presence/absence analyses assumed that sequencing depth was roughly uniform across donors, and that assumption may not be true. In vitro tests confirmed that three of the cytomegalovirus-associated TCR beta chains recognize cytomegalovirus antigens. In an earlier analysis of approximately 600 of the donors, most TCR beta V segments were observed in productive rearrangements about 87% or about 30% of the time, broadly matching IMGT annotations. The sequencing pipeline was judged likely to have produced a cluster of highly shared sequence variants as a technical artifact.

Library prep was done by the immunoSEQ multiplex PCR assay. The multiplex PCR relied on a mix of 60 forward primers for TCR Vbeta segments and 13 reverse primers for TCR Jbeta segments. A multiplex PCR assay on genomic DNA amplified the CDR3 region of rearranged TCR beta genes. Amplified TCR beta libraries were sequenced as 87-base-pair reads on the Illumina HiSeq System. As for the authors' bioinformatics: In a later analysis, tens of millions of unique TCR beta chains were counted across the 650 to 750 repertoires, and roughly 9.9 million of these chains were shared by at least two donors. Raw reads were error-corrected and collapsed into unique sequences by a nearest-neighbor algorithm in which closely related sequences were merged to remove PCR and sequencing errors. CDR3 sequences were aligned to IMGT reference sequences to assign V, D and J gene segments. Each retained sequence needed at least a six-nucleotide match to both a V gene segment and a J gene segment. A rearrangement counted as productive if the CDR3 had no stop codons and remained in frame with V and J, and every other rearrangement counted as non-productive. CDR3 was defined by IMGT convention, running from the second conserved V-encoded cysteine to the conserved J-encoded phenylalanine. Sequences without an unambiguous match to a single V gene segment were excluded from the earlier analysis of approximately 560 of the donors. An earlier analysis of 587 of the donors classified V segments as functional when productive rearrangements were above 56.7% and as segregating when the standard deviation between donors was above 5%. A statistical classification framework was developed to diagnose cytomegalovirus status using the catalog of TCR beta chain sequences. A later analysis assigned V and J genes by comparing TCR nucleotide sequences with IMGT/GENE-DB human TR gene sequences. Using the TCRdist pipeline, a later analysis assigned CDR3 sequences along with most-parsimonious VDJ recombination scenarios. In a later analysis, each TCR beta chain was defined by its CDR3 amino acid sequence together with its V-gene family, and reads lacking a unique V-gene family were excluded. In a later analysis, 500 to 650 highly shared, low-generation-probability nucleotide sequences were removed to address suspected cross-contamination and a sequencing artifact. For each public chain, a later analysis derived a clonal expansion index from normalized ranks of inferred template counts within each repertoire. A later analysis computed generation probabilities with a VDJ recombination model fitted to out-of-frame rearrangements, and checked the results against IGoR. In a later analysis, hypergeometric tests were used to score TCR-TCR, TCR-HLA and TCR-CMV co-occurrence, with a repertoire-size bias correction applied to TCR pairs. A later analysis estimated false discovery rates by permuting HLA or CMV assignments 20 times. In a later analysis, co-occurring TCRs were grouped using DBSCAN, and TCRdist sequence similarity was added for clustering within HLA-allele-positive subsets. Repertoires with fewer than 30,000 or more than 120,000 public chains, plus five repertoires with anomalous nucleotide sharing, were excluded from co-occurrence clustering. TCRdb holds this immuneACCESS table with in-frame rearrangements only. Some clones are missing; in checked studies, unresolved V genes explain under half, and the rest has no known cause. D and trimming come from the DNA, and the V and J calls and clone size come from that table. The sample profile shows about 140,000 clones; 9.4% of them were found once. The top ten clonotypes cover approximately 1.8% of the sample.

Sample: PBMCs. This TCR derives from a male donor in good health and CMV-seronegative. The receptor chain draws on TRBV30 and TRBJ2-4, with TRBD2 matching 11 junction bases. The encoded CDR3 is CAWSGSGGAGAKNIQYF. DNA sequence: TGTGCCTGGAGTGGTAGCGGGGGGGCCGGAGCCAAAAACATTCAGTACTTC.